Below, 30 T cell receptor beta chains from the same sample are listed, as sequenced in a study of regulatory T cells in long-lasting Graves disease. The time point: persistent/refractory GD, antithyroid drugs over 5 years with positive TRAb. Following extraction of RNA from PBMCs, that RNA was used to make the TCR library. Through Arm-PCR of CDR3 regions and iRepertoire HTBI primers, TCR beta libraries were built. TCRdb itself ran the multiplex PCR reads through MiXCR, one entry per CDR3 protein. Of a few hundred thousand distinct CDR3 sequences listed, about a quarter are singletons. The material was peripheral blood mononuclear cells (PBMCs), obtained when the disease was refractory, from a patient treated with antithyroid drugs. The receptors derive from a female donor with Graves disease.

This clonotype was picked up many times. The CDR3 protein is CASKVSSSYEQYF. The CDR3 bases are TGTGCCAGCAAGGTTTCGAGCTCCTACGAGCAGTACTTC. The J gene is TRBJ2-7, the V gene TRBV2; D call uncertain. V was cut by 7 bases and J by 0 bases, with 10 bases left in between. Germline-derived CDR1 and CDR2 are SNHLY and FYNNEI. The CDR3 length is 13 residues.

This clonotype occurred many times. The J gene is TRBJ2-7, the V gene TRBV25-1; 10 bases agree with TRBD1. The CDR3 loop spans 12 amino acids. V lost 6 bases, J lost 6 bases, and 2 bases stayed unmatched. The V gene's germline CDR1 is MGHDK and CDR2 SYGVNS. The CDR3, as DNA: TGTGCCAGCAGCGGACAGGGGGTCGAGCAGTACTTC. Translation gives CASSGQGVEQYF.

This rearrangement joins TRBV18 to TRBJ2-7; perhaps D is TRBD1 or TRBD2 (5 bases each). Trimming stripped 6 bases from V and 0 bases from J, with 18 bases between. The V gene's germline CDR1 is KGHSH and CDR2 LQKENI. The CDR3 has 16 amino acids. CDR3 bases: TGTGCCAGCTCCCCCACACTGGGGGAGAACTCCTACGAGCAGTACTTC. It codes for CASSPTLGENSYEQYF.

This CDR3 is CSARDQKNGELFF. CDR3 DNA sequence: TGCAGTGCTAGAGATCAGAAGAACGGGGAGCTGTTTTTT. This rearrangement joins TRBV20-1 to TRBJ2-2; no definite D call. The CDR3 totals 13 residues. CDR1 and CDR2 (germline): DFQATT, SNEGSKA (reference sequence). The V end was cut by 0 bases, the J end by 7 bases, with 9 bases between.

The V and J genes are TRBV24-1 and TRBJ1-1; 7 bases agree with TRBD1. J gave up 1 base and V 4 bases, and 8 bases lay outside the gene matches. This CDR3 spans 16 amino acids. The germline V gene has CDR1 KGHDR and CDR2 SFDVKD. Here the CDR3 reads CATSDSRTGANTEAFF. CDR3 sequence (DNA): TGTGCCACCAGTGACTCAAGGACAGGTGCGAACACTGAAGCTTTCTTT.

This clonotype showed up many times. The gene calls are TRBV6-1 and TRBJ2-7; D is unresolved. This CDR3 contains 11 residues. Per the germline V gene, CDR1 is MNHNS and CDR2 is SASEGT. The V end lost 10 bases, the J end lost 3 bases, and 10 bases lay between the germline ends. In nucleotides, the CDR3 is TGTGCCACCGAAGACGGCTACGAGCAGTACTTC. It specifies CATEDGYEQYF.

CDR3 sequence reads: CASSETWSSYEQYF. The DNA for the CDR3 is TGTGCCAGCAGTGAGACTTGGAGCTCCTACGAGCAGTACTTC. The chain uses TRBV9 and TRBJ2-7, with D unresolved. CDR1 is SGDLS and CDR2 is YYNGEE in the germline V gene. Trimming shortened V by 5 bases and J by 0 bases, and 12 bases separated the two germline ends. CDR3 size: 14 residues.

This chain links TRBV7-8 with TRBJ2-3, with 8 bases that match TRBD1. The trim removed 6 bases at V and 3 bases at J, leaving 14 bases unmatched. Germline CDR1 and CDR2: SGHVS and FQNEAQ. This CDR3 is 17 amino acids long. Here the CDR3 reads CASRARQGAAVTDTQYF. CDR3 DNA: TGTGCCAGCAGGGCGAGGCAGGGGGCAGCAGTGACAGATACGCAGTATTTT. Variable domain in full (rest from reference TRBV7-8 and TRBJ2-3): GAGVSQSPRYKVAKRGQDVALRCDPISGHVSLFWYQQALGQGPEFLTYFQNEAQLDKSGLPSDRFFAERPEGSVSTLKIQRTQQEDSAVYLCASRARQGAAVTDTQYFGPGTRLTVL.

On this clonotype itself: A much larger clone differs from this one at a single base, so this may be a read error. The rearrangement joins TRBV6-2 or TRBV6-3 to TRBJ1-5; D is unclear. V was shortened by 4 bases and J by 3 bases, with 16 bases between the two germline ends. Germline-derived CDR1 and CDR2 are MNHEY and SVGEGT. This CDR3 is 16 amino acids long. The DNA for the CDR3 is TGTGCCAGCAGTTGTCGGTCTGGACCGATCAATCAGCCCCAGCATTTT. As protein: CASSCRSGPINQPQHF.

CDR3 loop: CSASDSYNEQFF. CDR3 sequence (DNA): TGCAGTGCTTCGGACTCCTACAATGAGCAGTTCTTC. The chain joins TRBV20-1 to TRBJ2-1, with unresolved D. CDR3 length: 12 amino acids. The germline CDR1 and CDR2 sequences are DFQATT and SNEGSKA (reference sequence). V gave up 5 bases and J gave up 0 bases, with 5 bases separating them.

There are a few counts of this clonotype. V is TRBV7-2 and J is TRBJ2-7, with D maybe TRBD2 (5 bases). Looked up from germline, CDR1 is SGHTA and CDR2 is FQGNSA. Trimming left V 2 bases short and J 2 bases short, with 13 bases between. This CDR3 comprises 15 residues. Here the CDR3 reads CASSLYSSTTYEQYF. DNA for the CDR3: TGTGCCAGCAGCTTATATTCTAGCACCACCTACGAGCAGTACTTC.

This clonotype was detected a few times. The CDR3 is CATGIGSTDTQYF. In DNA form, the CDR3 reads TGTGCCACCGGGATTGGCAGCACAGATACGCAGTATTTT. The chain carries TRBV10-3 and TRBJ2-3, with a weak D call TRBD2 (5 bases). V lost 10 bases to trimming and J lost 0 bases, with 11 bases between them. This CDR3 region has 13 residues. CDR1 ENHRY and CDR2 SYGVKD come from the germline V gene.

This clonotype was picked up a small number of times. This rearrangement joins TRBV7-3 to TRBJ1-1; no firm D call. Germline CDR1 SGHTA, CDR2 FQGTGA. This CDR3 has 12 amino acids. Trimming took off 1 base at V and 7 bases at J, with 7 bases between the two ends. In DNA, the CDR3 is TGTGCCAGCAGCTTAAGGGCCAGTGAAGCTTTCTTT. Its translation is CASSLRASEAFF.

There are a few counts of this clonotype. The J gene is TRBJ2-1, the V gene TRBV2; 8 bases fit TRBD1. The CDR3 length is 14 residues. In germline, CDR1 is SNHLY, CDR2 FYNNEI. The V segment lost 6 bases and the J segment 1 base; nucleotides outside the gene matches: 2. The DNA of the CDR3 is TGTGCCAGCAGGCAGGGGGCTTCCTACAATGAGCAGTTCTTC. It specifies CASRQGASYNEQFF.

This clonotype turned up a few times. The CDR3 loop is CASSERAGGETQYF. As DNA, the CDR3 is TGTGCCAGCAGTGAAAGGGCAGGTGGAGAGACCCAGTACTTC. This chain links TRBV6-1 with TRBJ2-5, with D unresolved. The CDR3 is 14 amino acids. V gave up 2 bases and J gave up 4 bases, with 11 bases separating them. Germline-derived CDR1 and CDR2 are MNHNS and SASEGT.

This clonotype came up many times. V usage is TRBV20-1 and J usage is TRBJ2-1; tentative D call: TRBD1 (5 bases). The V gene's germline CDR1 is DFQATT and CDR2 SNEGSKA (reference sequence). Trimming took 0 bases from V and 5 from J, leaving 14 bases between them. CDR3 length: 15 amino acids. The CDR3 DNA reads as TGCAGTGCTAGAGATCTCAGGGTGGGTGACAATGAGCAGTTCTTC. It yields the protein CSARDLRVGDNEQFF.

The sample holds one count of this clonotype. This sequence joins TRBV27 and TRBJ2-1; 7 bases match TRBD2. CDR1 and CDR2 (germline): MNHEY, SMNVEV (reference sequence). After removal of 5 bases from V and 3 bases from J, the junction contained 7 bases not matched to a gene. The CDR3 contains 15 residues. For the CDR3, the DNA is TGTGCCAGCAGTCCTAGACTAGCTTTCTACAATGAGCAGTTCTTC. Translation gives CASSPRLAFYNEQFF.

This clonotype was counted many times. The CDR3, as DNA: TGTGCCAGCAACCAACAGGGGGCTCGAAATCAGCCCCAGCATTTT. Translating gives CASNQQGARNQPQHF. The chain joins TRBV12-3 or TRBV12-4 to TRBJ1-5; 9 bases line up with TRBD1. The CDR3 runs to 15 residues. V lost 7 bases, J lost 4 bases, and 8 bases stayed unmatched.

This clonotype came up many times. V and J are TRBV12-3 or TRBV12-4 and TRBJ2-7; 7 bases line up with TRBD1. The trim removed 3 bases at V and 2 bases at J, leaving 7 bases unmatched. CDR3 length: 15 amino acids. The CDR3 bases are TGTGCCAGCAGTTTGGGACAGCTCGATACCTACGAGCAGTACTTC. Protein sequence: CASSLGQLDTYEQYF.

The DNA for the CDR3 is TGTGCCAGCAGCTTGATGGGGGAGCCCTCCTACGAGCAGTACTTC. Its protein product is CASSLMGEPSYEQYF. The genes are TRBV5-6 and TRBJ2-7; TRBD1 or TRBD2 may be the D gene (5 bases each). CDR1 and CDR2 from the germline V gene are SGHDT and YYEEEE. The V end lost 1 base, the J end lost 0 bases, and 11 bases lay between the germline ends. CDR3 length equals 15 residues.

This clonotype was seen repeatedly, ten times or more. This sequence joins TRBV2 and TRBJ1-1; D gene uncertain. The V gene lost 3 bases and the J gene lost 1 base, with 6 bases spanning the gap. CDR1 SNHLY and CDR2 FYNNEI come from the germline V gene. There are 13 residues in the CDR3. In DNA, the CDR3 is TGTGCCAGCAGTGAGAATCGGAACACTGAAGCTTTCTTT. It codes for CASSENRNTEAFF. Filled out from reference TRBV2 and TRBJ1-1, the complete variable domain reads EPEVTQTPSHQVTQMGQEVILRCVPISNHLYFYWYRQILGQKVEFLVSFYNNEISEKSEIFDDQFSVERPDGSNFTLKIRSTKLEDSAMYFCASSENRNTEAFFGQGTRLTVV.

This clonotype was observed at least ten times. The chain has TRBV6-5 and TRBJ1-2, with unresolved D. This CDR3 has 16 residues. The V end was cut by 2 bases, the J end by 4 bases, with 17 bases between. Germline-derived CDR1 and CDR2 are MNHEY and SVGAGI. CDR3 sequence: CASSYRLFGGIYGYTF. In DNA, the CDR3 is TGTGCCAGCAGTTACCGACTTTTTGGAGGGATCTATGGCTACACCTTC.

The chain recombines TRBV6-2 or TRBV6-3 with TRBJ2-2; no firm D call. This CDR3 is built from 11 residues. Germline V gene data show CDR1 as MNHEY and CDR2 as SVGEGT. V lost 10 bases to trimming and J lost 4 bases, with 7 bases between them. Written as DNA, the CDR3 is TGTGCCACCCGATTCACCGGGGAGCTGTTTTTT. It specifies CATRFTGELFF.

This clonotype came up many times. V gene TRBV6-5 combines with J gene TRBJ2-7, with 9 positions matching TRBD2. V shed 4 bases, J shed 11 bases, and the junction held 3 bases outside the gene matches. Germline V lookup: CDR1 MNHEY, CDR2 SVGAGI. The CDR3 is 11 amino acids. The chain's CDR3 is CASSSGLAKYF. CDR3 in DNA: TGTGCCAGCAGTTCAGGACTAGCGAAGTACTTC.

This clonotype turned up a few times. CDR3 region: CASSLPGANYGYTF. CDR3 DNA sequence: TGTGCCAGCAGCTTACCCGGGGCCAACTATGGCTACACCTTC. The chain couples TRBV7-9 to TRBJ1-2; tentative D call: TRBD1 (5 bases). Per germline, CDR1 SEHNR and CDR2 FQNEAQ (reference sequence). The V and J ends lost 2 bases and 2 bases respectively, with 9 bases between them. The CDR3 is 14 residues long.

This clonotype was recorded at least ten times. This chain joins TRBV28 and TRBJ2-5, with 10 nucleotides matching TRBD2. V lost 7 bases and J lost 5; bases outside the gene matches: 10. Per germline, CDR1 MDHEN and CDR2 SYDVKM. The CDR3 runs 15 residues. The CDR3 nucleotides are TGTGCCAGCAACTCGATAGCGGGAGGTGTCGAGACCCAGTACTTC. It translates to CASNSIAGGVETQYF.

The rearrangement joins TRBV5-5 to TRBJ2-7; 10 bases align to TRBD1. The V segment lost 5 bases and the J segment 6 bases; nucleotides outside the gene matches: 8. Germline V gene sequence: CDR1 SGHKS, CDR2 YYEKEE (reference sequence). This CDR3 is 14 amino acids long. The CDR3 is CASRSPRTGGEQYF. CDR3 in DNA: TGTGCCAGCAGAAGCCCTAGGACAGGGGGCGAGCAGTACTTC.

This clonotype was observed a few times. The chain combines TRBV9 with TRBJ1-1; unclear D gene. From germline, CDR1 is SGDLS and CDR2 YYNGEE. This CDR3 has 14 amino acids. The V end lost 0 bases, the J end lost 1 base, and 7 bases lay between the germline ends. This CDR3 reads CASSVASGNTEAFF. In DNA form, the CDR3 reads TGTGCCAGCAGCGTAGCTAGCGGGAACACTGAAGCTTTCTTT.

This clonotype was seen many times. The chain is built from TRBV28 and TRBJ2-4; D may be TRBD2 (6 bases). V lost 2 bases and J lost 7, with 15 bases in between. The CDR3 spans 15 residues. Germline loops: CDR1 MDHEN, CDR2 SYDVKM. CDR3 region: CASSLPGAQGNIQYF. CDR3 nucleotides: TGTGCCAGCAGTTTACCGGGAGCCCAAGGGAACATTCAGTACTTC.

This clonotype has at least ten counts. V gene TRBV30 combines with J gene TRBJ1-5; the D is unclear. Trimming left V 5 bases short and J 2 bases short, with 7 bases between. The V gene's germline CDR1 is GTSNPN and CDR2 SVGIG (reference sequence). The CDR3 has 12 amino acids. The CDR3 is CAWDDRNQPQHF. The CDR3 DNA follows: TGTGCCTGGGACGATCGCAATCAGCCCCAGCATTTT.